This TCR beta chain was found in a study of cytomegalovirus exposure and HLA in healthy donors. Primers included in the PCR were 60 Vbeta and 13 Jbeta primers. Using immunoSEQ multiplex PCR, the repertoire was profiled, and TCRdb retains in-frame clones only, with some absent. The table has about 110,000 clones, less than 80% seen once; the top ten hold around 3.4%. Broader study findings: When presence/absence was analysed, sequencing depth was taken to be roughly uniform across donors. TCR beta V- and J-gene trimming, according to a later analysis, was linked to a missense DCLRE1C variant.

The germline V gene encodes CDR1 MNHEY and CDR2 SMNVEV (reference sequence). This CDR3 contains 16 residues. Unmatched junction bases numbered 6, after V lost 2 bases and J lost 9 bases. In the case of this clone: Its target is not known.

The sequence was obtained from a man aged 60 to 69 in good health and CMV-seronegative. Input material: PBMCs. The rearrangement joins TRBV27 to TRBJ2-1, with TRBD2 matching over 14 bases. The CDR3 DNA reads as TGTGCCAGCAGTTTAGGGGGACTAGCGGGGGAGGGTGAGCAGTTCTTC. Translated, it gives CASSLGGLAGEGEQFF.